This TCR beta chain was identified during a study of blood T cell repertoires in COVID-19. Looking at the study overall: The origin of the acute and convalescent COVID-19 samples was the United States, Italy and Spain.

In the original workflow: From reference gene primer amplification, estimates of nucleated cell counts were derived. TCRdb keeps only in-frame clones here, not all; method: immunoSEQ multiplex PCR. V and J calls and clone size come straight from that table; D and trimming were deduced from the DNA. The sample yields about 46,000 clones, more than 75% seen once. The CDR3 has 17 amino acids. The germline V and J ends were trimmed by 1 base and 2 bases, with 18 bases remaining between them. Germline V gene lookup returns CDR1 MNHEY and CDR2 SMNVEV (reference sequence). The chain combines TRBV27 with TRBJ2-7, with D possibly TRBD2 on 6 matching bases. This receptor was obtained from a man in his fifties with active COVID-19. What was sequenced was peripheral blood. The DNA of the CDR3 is TGTGCCAGCAGTTTATTAACTTTGGGGGAGGCCCCCTACGAGCAGTACTTC. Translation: CASSLLTLGEAPYEQYF.